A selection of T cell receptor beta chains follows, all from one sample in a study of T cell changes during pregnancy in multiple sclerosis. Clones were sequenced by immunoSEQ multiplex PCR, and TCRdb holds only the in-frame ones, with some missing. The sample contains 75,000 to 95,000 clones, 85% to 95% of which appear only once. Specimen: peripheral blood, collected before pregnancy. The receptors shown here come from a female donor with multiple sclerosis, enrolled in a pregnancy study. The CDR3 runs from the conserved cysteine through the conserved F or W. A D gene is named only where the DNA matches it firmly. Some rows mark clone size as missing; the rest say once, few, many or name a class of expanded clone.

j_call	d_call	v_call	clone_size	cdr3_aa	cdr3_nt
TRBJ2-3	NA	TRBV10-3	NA	CAISEGGSLTDTQYF	TGTGCCATCAGTGAAGGTGGGAGTCTCACAGATACGCAGTATTTT
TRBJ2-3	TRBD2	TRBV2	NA	CASPLRASGSAASTDTQYF	TGTGCCAGCCCCCTGAGGGCTAGCGGGAGCGCCGCTAGCACAGATACGCAGTATTTT
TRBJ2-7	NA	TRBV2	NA	CASDRYSYEQYF	TGTGCCAGCGACAGGTACTCCTACGAGCAGTACTTC
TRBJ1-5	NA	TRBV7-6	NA	CASSLEVGQPQHF	TGTGCCAGCAGCTTAGAAGTGGGCCAGCCCCAGCATTTT
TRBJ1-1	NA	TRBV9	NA	CASSPTIRSPGGEAFF	TGTGCCAGCAGCCCCACTATTCGATCTCCCGGGGGGGAAGCTTTCTTT
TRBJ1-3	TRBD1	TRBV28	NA	CASSLGGQRNTIYF	TGTGCCAGCAGCCTGGGGGGACAGAGAAACACCATATATTTT
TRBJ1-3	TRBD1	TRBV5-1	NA	CASSSRDRDYSGNTIYF	TGCGCCAGCAGCTCCCGGGACAGGGATTACTCTGGAAACACCATATATTTT
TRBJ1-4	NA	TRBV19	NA	CASAREKLFF	TGTGCCAGTGCGCGAGAAAAACTGTTTTTT
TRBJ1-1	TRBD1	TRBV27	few	CASRGTGDTEAFF	TGTGCCAGCAGAGGGACAGGAGACACTGAAGCTTTCTTT
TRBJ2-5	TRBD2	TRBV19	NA	CASGAGGETQYF	TGTGCCAGTGGGGCGGGAGGAGAGACCCAGTACTTC
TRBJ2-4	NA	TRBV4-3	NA	CASSRNLPGGNIQYF	TGCGCCAGCAGCCGAAACCTCCCCGGGGGAAACATTCAGTACTTC
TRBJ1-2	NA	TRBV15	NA	CATSRDERDGYTF	TGTGCCACCAGCAGAGATGAGAGGGATGGCTACACCTTC
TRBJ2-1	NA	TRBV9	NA	CASSVAGMAYNEQFF	TGTGCCAGCAGCGTAGCGGGGATGGCGTACAATGAGCAGTTCTTC
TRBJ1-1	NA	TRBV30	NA	CAWSVTQTGAEAFF	TGTGCCTGGAGTGTGACACAGACGGGGGCTGAAGCTTTCTTT
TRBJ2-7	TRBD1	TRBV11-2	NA	CASSLGGTGFYEQYF	TGTGCCAGCAGCTTAGGGGGGACAGGGTTCTACGAGCAGTACTTC
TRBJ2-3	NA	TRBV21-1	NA	CASRSLAGGTSTDTQYF	TGTGCCAGCAGGAGCCTAGCGGGGGGAACTAGCACAGATACGCAGTATTTT
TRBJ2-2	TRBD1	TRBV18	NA	CASSFGQGFSGELFF	TGTGCCAGCTCATTTGGACAGGGGTTCTCCGGGGAGCTGTTTTTT
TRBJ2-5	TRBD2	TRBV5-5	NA	CASSLGLAGVQETQYF	TGTGCCAGCAGCTTGGGACTAGCGGGCGTTCAAGAGACCCAGTACTTC
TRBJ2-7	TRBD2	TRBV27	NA	CASSPIGTSSYEQYF	TGTGCCAGCAGTCCAATAGGGACTAGCAGCTACGAGCAGTACTTC
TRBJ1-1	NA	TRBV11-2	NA	CASSLAGAGRAFF	TGTGCCAGCAGTCTAGCAGGGGCCGGAAGGGCTTTCTTT
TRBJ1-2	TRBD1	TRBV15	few	CATSRRDREGYTF	TGTGCCACCAGCAGGCGGGACAGAGAAGGCTACACCTTC
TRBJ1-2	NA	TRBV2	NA	CASSDRGSYGYTF	TGTGCCAGCAGTGACAGGGGTAGCTATGGCTACACCTTC
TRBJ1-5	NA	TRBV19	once	CASKVQTHSNQPQHF	TGTGCCAGTAAGGTACAGACCCATAGCAATCAGCCCCAGCATTTT
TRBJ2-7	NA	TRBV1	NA	CTSSQDSGGIYEQYF	TGCACCAGCAGCCAAGATTCAGGGGGCATCTACGAGCAGTACTTC
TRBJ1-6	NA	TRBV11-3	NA	CASSLAGDNSPLHF	TGTGCCAGCAGCTTAGCTGGAGATAATTCACCCCTCCACTTT
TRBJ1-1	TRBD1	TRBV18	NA	CASSARRGQGAGNTEAFF	TGTGCCAGCTCCGCACGCAGGGGACAGGGGGCCGGGAACACTGAAGCTTTCTTT